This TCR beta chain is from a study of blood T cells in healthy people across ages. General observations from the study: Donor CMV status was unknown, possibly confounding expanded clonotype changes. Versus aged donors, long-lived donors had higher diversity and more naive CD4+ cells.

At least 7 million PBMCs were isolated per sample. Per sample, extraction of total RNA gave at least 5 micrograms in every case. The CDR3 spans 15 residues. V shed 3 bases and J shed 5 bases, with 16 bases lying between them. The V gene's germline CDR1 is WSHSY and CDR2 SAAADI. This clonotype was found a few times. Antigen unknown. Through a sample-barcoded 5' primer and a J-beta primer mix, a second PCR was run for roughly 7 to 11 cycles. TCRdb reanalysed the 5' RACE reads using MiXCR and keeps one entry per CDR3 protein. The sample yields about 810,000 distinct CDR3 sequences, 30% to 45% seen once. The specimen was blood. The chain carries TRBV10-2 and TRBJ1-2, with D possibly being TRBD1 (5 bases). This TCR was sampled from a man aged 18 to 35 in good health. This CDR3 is CASSDPQTEGYGYTF. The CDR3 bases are TGCGCCAGCAGTGACCCTCAGACAGAAGGTTATGGCTACACCTTC.